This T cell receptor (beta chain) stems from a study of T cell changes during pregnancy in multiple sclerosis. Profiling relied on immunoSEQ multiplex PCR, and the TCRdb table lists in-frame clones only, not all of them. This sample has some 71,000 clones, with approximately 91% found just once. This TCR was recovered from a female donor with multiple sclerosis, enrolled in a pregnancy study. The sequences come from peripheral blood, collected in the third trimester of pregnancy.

This CDR3 is CASSLYGTYNNEQFF. The CDR3 region has the DNA TGTGCCAGCAGCTTGTACGGGACTTATAACAATGAGCAGTTCTTC. V and J are TRBV7-2 and TRBJ2-1; TRBD2 might be the D (6 bases). Germline V lookup: CDR1 SGHTA, CDR2 FQGNSA. The CDR3 totals 15 residues. Deletions cut 3 bases from V and 5 bases from J, with 14 bases between.